This T cell receptor beta chain stems from a study of T-cell memory formation after mild COVID-19. Study-level background: TCR clusters were largely donor specific.

Trimming left V 0 bases short and J 9 bases short, with 13 bases between. In germline, CDR1 is SGHNT, CDR2 YYREEE (reference sequence). The CDR3 has 14 residues. TCRdb used MiXCR to reprocess the 5' RACE reads, holding one entry per CDR3 protein. Seen here are fewer than 600,000 distinct CDR3 sequences, roughly a fifth observed once, and the top ten hold 7.5% to 9.5%. Sequencing input: PBMCs or a T cell subset sorted from them (not recorded which). The sequence was obtained from an adult woman who had mild COVID-19 (a few samples of this study predate the infection). Cell type and time point are not known. The chain carries TRBV5-4 and TRBJ2-1; tentatively, D is TRBD2 (6 bases). Here the CDR3 reads CASSLEAAGGEQFF. DNA for the CDR3: TGTGCCAGCAGCTTGGAAGCAGCCGGGGGTGAGCAGTTCTTC.